The 18 T cell receptor beta chains listed next were all sequenced from one sample in a study of T cells after yellow fever vaccination. TCRdb reanalysed the 5' RACE reads using MiXCR and keeps one entry per CDR3 protein. The sample yields roughly 520,000 distinct CDR3 sequences, just over 20% seen once. The input for sequencing was PBMCs, taken roughly 20 days after the first yellow fever vaccination. The receptor source for this set is a man between 18 and 35 years old who received the YFV17D yellow fever vaccine.

The chain carries TRBV12-3 or TRBV12-4 and TRBJ2-1; D assignment may be TRBD1 or TRBD2 (6 bases each). V was pared by 3 bases and J by 6 bases, with 9 bases between. There are 13 residues in the CDR3. This CDR3 reads CASSLGGFNEQFF. The CDR3, as DNA: TGTGCCAGCAGTTTGGGGGGCTTCAATGAGCAGTTCTTC.

The chain recombines TRBV12-3 or TRBV12-4 with TRBJ2-7; D gene unclear. V was pared by 1 base and J by 0 bases, with 13 bases between. The CDR3 has 16 amino acids. The CDR3 DNA sequence: TGTGCCAGCAGTTTAGGTTGGGGTTCGAGCTCCTACGAGCAGTACTTC. It yields the protein CASSLGWGSSSYEQYF.

This clonotype came up a few times. This chain links TRBV9 with TRBJ2-1; TRBD2 matches at 8 bases. Germline CDR1 and CDR2: SGDLS and YYNGEE. Unmatched junction bases numbered 3, after V lost 1 base and J lost 3 bases. CDR3 length: 15 amino acids. CDR3 protein: CASSVTGGVYNEQFF. As DNA, the CDR3 is TGTGCCAGCAGCGTAACGGGGGGGGTCTACAATGAGCAGTTCTTC.

This clonotype was seen a few times. This chain connects TRBV3-1 to TRBJ2-1, with a possible D match to TRBD1 (6 bases). Germline V gene lookup returns CDR1 LGHDT and CDR2 YNNKEL (reference sequence). The CDR3 runs 17 residues. Trimming removed 2 bases from V and 0 bases from J, with 14 bases in between. The CDR3 DNA sequence: TGTGCCAGCAGCCAACCACTGACAGGAAACTCCTACAATGAGCAGTTCTTC. Translating gives CASSQPLTGNSYNEQFF.

The chain employs TRBV6-5 and TRBJ1-1; perhaps TRBD1 as D (6 bases). The CDR3 is 11 amino acids. V was pared by 8 bases and J by 11 bases, with 15 bases between. Germline V gene lookup returns CDR1 MNHEY and CDR2 SVGAGI. CDR3 nucleotide sequence: TGTGCCAGCGGCTATACAGGGCGGGCTTTCTTT. This translates into CASGYTGRAFF.

CDR3 coding DNA: TGTGCCAGCGCAACTAGCGGGGGGCACAATGAGCAGTTCTTC. This encodes CASATSGGHNEQFF. The gene calls are TRBV7-8 and TRBJ2-1; 12 bases fit TRBD2. The CDR3 runs 14 residues. CDR1 and CDR2 (germline): SGHVS, FQNEAQ. Germline trimming cut 8 bases from V and 5 bases from J; bases unmatched to any gene: 4.

The J gene is TRBJ1-1, the V gene TRBV7-6, with D hard to call. The V end was cut by 2 bases, the J end by 4 bases, with 11 bases between. The germline V gene has CDR1 SGHVS and CDR2 FNYEAQ. The CDR3 runs 14 residues. DNA for the CDR3: TGTGCCAGCAGCTTACAGGAGGAGAGCACTGAAGCTTTCTTT. It is translated as CASSLQEESTEAFF. Complete variable domain (other parts from reference TRBV7-6 and TRBJ1-1): GAGVSQSPRYKVTKRGQDVALRCDPISGHVSLYWYRQALGQGPEFLTYFNYEAQQDKSGLPNDRFSAERPEGSISTLTIQRTEQRDSAMYRCASSLQEESTEAFFGQGTRLTVV.

The genes are TRBV5-1 and TRBJ2-1; tentatively, D is TRBD2 (5 bases). Germline V gene sequence: CDR1 SGHRS, CDR2 YFSETQ. The CDR3 is made up of 16 amino acids. V lost 4 bases and J lost 5, with 19 bases in between. Here the CDR3 reads CASSQFRDLFDNEQFF. The CDR3 nucleotides read TGCGCCAGCAGCCAATTCCGGGATTTGTTCGACAATGAGCAGTTCTTC.

As concerns this clonotype: This may stem from a read error, because a much larger clone lies one nucleotide away. This chain joins TRBV5-1 and TRBJ2-5, with D perhaps assigned TRBD1 or TRBD2 (5 bases each). CDR3 length equals 14 residues. The germline CDR1 and CDR2 sequences are SGHRS and YFSETQ. Trimming took off 4 bases at V and 2 bases at J, with 12 bases between the two ends. CDR3 region: CASSPGAEQETQYF. Written as DNA, the CDR3 is TGCGCCAGCAGCCCCGGGGCAGAGCAAGAGACCCAGTACTTC.

This sequence joins TRBV19 and TRBJ2-2; weak D call: TRBD1 (6 bases). The CDR3 is 14 residues long. Germline values: CDR1 LNHDA, CDR2 SQIVND (reference sequence). Deletions cut 6 bases from V and 5 bases from J, with 13 bases between. The CDR3 sequence is CASRNRDYTGELFF. The CDR3 DNA sequence: TGTGCCAGTAGAAACAGGGATTATACCGGGGAGCTGTTTTTT.

The chain has TRBV4-3 and TRBJ2-1, with D tentatively TRBD2 (8 bases). V was trimmed by 1 base and J by 7 bases, leaving 23 bases between them. CDR1 LGHNA and CDR2 YSLEER come from the germline V gene. The CDR3 is 18 amino acids. Written as DNA, the CDR3 is TGCGCCAGCAGCCAAGGCAGGGGGGCCGGGGGGGCCTCAAATGAGCAGTTCTTC. Protein product: CASSQGRGAGGASNEQFF.

The chain is built from TRBV7-9 and TRBJ2-1; no definite D call. Germline V gene data show CDR1 as SEHNR and CDR2 as FQNEAQ (reference sequence). V was clipped by 1 base and J by 8 bases, with 12 bases between them. The CDR3 covers 14 residues. DNA for the CDR3: TGTGCCAGCAGCTTAGTCGTCGGTGGGGATGAGCAGTTCTTC. It codes for CASSLVVGGDEQFF. The full variable domain, rest sourced from reference TRBV7-9 and TRBJ2-1, is DTGVSQNPRHKITKRGQNVTFRCDPISEHNRLYWYRQTLGQGPEFLTYFQNEAQLEKSRLLSDRFSAERPKGSFSTLEIQRTEQGDSAMYLCASSLVVGGDEQFFGPGTRLTVL.

This clonotype occurred a few times. This sequence joins TRBV12-3 or TRBV12-4 and TRBJ2-7; no firm D call. The CDR3 has 12 residues. V was trimmed by 3 bases and J by 3 bases, leaving 6 bases between them. The CDR3 region is CASSFMVYEQYF. In DNA form, the CDR3 reads TGTGCCAGCAGTTTTATGGTCTACGAGCAGTACTTC.

In its sample, this clonotype was seen a few times. This chain links TRBV5-6 with TRBJ2-7; unclear D gene. The CDR3 covers 13 residues. The germline V and J ends were trimmed by 0 bases and 4 bases, with 8 bases remaining between them. Germline V gives CDR1 SGHDT, CDR2 YYEEEE. CDR3 coding DNA: TGTGCCAGCAGCTTGGTCGACGGATACGAGCAGTACGTC. Its protein product is CASSLVDGYEQYV.

Only a few counts were recorded for this clonotype. The CDR3 loop reads CASSQESQQVNTEAFF. DNA of the CDR3: TGTGCCAGCAGCCAAGAAAGTCAACAAGTGAACACTGAAGCTTTCTTT. The genes are TRBV14 and TRBJ1-1; D gene uncertain. Germline-derived CDR1 and CDR2 are SGHDN and FVKESK. Trimming pared 0 bases from V and 0 bases from J, leaving 11 bases between. This CDR3 is 16 amino acids long.

In this sample, this clonotype turned up a few times. This may be a read error: a much more frequent sequence differs by one nucleotide. This chain uses TRBV7-9 with TRBJ2-1; D gene ambiguous. Trimming cost V 5 bases and J 3 bases, with 2 bases left between them. CDR1 and CDR2 from the germline V gene are SEHNR and FQNEAQ (reference sequence). The CDR3 consists of 11 residues. DNA of the CDR3: TGTGCCAGCAGCGTCTACAATGAGCAGTTCTTC. It translates to CASSVYNEQFF.

This chain links TRBV5-1 with TRBJ1-1; 9 bases map to TRBD1. The CDR3 extends over 12 amino acids. Trimming took 7 bases from V and 6 from J; bases not matched to a gene: 4. Germline values: CDR1 SGHRS, CDR2 YFSETQ. CDR3 protein: CASPRTGAEAFF. The CDR3 coding sequence is TGCGCCAGCCCCAGGACAGGGGCTGAAGCTTTCTTT.

This clonotype was picked up a small number of times. The V call is TRBV5-1, the J call TRBJ2-3; D is possibly TRBD1 (6 bases). V was trimmed by 0 bases and J by 3 bases, leaving 11 bases between them. The germline V gene has CDR1 SGHRS and CDR2 YFSETQ. The CDR3 runs to 15 residues. CDR3 DNA: TGCGCCAGCAGCTTGGATCCAGGGGCTACAGATACGCAGTATTTT. Protein sequence: CASSLDPGATDTQYF.